One sample yielded the 10 T cell receptor beta chains listed below, sequenced in a study of blood T cells in healthy people across ages (dated by TCRdb to about 2015). The library relied on 5' RACE. This sample was sequenced with an Illumina HiSeq 2500. A second PCR of roughly 6 to 11 cycles was performed with a sample-barcoded 5' primer and a J-beta primer mix. TCRdb cleaned the public reads at Q25 with fastp, built clones with MiXCR and kept in-frame beta chains. Entries that share a CDR3 protein sequence are merged under the most common genes and DNA. Here the sample has about 780,000 distinct CDR3 sequences; 35% to 50% occur a single time. Approximately 18% of the sample lies in the top ten. The sample was blood. These receptors came from a man older than 75 in good health.

Only a few counts were recorded for this clonotype. The chain combines TRBV20-1 with TRBJ2-1, with TRBD2 matching 7 bases. Germline loops: CDR1 DFQATT, CDR2 SNEGSKA (reference sequence). Germline trimming cut 5 bases from V and 14 bases from J; bases unmatched to any gene: 18. The CDR3 is 14 amino acids. The CDR3 sequence: CSAEGYSGRRFEFF. CDR3 coding DNA: TGCAGTGCTGAAGGTTATAGCGGGCGACGGTTCGAGTTCTTC.

With regard to this clonotype: A much larger clone differs from this one at a single base, so this may be a read error. V is TRBV21-1 and J is TRBJ2-5; the DNA was not compared with TRBD1, the D call given in the table. TRBV21-1 corresponds to a pseudogene. The CDR3 length is 14 residues. The CDR3 coding sequence is TGTGCCAGCAGCCCACGGACAGTGCGAGAGACCCAGTACTTC. Translation gives CASSPRTVRETQYF.

V gene TRBV29-1 combines with J gene TRBJ2-5; TRBD2 agrees at 10 bases. After removal of 6 bases from V and 5 bases from J, the junction contained 12 bases not matched to a gene. The CDR3 extends over 15 amino acids. Germline values: CDR1 SQVTM, CDR2 ANQGSEA. Here the CDR3 reads CSVPSSGSLRETQYF. The CDR3 DNA follows: TGCAGCGTCCCTTCTAGCGGGAGCCTGAGGGAGACCCAGTACTTC.

The chain joins TRBV7-9 to TRBJ1-2; D call uncertain. Between the trimmed V and J ends, which lost 1 base and 9 bases, there was a span of 18 bases. Germline CDR1 and CDR2: SEHNR and FQNEAQ (reference sequence). CDR3 length: 15 residues. CDR3 loop: CASSLDATVAGSYTF. CDR3 in DNA: TGTGCCAGCAGCTTAGATGCCACCGTGGCCGGGAGCTACACCTTC.

The sample holds many counts of this clonotype. A much bigger clone sits one base away, suggesting this may be a read error. This chain joins TRBV5-1 and TRBJ2-3, with TRBD1 matching 10 bases. The CDR3 consists of 14 residues. CDR1 is SGHRS, CDR2 YFSETQ, per germline. Germline trimming cut 4 bases from V and 3 bases from J; bases unmatched to any gene: 2. The CDR3 protein is CASSAGQGTDTQYF. The CDR3 bases are TGCGCCAGCAGCGCGGGACAGGGGACAGATACGCAGTATTTT.

V gene TRBV12-3 or TRBV12-4 combines with J gene TRBJ1-2; 9 bases map to TRBD1. Trimming removed 5 bases from V and 7 bases from J; junction bases left unmatched: 8. The CDR3 totals 14 residues. CDR3 sequence reads: CASSRQGGQVGYTF. The CDR3 coding sequence is TGTGCCAGCAGTCGACAGGGGGGGCAGGTTGGCTACACCTTC.

This clonotype has a single count. This chain joins TRBV6-5 and TRBJ2-5; D is unclear. The tail of the sequence fits TRBJ2-7 better, so the J call may be wrong. Germline CDR1 MNHEY, CDR2 SVGAGI. This CDR3 has 14 residues. CDR3 in amino acids: CASSLGGVGYEQYF. DNA for the CDR3: TGTGCCAGCAGTCTGGGTGGAGTGGGATACGAGCAGTACTTC.

The chain carries TRBV20-1 and TRBJ2-1; 9 positions match TRBD2. The germline V gene encodes CDR1 DFQATT and CDR2 SNEGSKA (reference sequence). The CDR3 sequence is 14 residues long. The V gene end was trimmed by 1 base and the J gene end by 5 bases; junction bases not matched to a gene: 3. The CDR3 sequence is CSARAGGGDNEQFF. The CDR3 DNA reads TGCAGTGCTAGAGCTGGCGGGGGGGACAATGAGCAGTTCTTC.

The chain couples TRBV3-1 to TRBJ1-2, with D perhaps matching TRBD1 (6 bases). Trimming stripped 4 bases from V and 4 bases from J, with 13 bases between. Germline V lookup: CDR1 LGHDT, CDR2 YNNKEL (reference sequence). There are 14 residues in the CDR3. CDR3 protein: CASSPGTWIYGYTF. The DNA of the CDR3 is TGTGCCAGCAGCCCCGGGACATGGATCTATGGCTACACCTTC.

This clonotype was observed a handful of times. The chain employs TRBV29-1 and TRBJ2-7, with a tentative D call TRBD1 (5 bases). V was cut by 4 bases and J by 7 bases, with 14 bases left in between. The CDR3 has 12 amino acids. Germline V CDR1 and CDR2: SQVTM, ANQGSEA. CDR3 residues: CSVGVQGGEQYF. DNA of the CDR3: TGCAGCGTTGGGGTCCAGGGTGGGGAGCAGTACTTC.